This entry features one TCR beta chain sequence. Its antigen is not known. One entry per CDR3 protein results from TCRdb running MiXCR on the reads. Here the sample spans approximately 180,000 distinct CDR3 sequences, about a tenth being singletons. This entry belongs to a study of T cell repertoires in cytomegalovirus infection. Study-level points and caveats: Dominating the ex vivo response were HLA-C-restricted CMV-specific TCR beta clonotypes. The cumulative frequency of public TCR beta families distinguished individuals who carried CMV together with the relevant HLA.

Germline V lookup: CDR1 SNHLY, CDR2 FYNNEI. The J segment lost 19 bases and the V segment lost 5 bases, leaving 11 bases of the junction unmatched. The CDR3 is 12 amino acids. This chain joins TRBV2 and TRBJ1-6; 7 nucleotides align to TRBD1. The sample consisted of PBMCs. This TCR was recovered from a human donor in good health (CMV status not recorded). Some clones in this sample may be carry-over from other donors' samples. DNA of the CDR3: TGTGCCAGCAGTCGACAGGGCAGCATCGTACACTTT. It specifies CASSRQGSIVHF.